This T cell receptor beta chain derives from a study of cytomegalovirus exposure and HLA in healthy donors. Study background: The roughly 120 validation repertoires, a later analysis reported, used the same platform as the roughly 730 repertoires from the first cohort.

The V and J ends lost 9 bases and 10 bases, in that order; junction bases with no gene match: 12. This CDR3 has 14 amino acids. The germline gives CDR1 MDHEN, CDR2 SYDVKM. Here immunoSEQ multiplex PCR was the method, and the copy in TCRdb shows in-frame clones only, minus some. Here the sample spans about 63,000 clones, roughly 90% being singletons. This TCR was sampled from a woman aged 18-35 years in good health and CMV-seronegative. This chain links TRBV28 with TRBJ2-1, with TRBD2 matching over 10 bases. Specimen: PBMCs. CDR3 loop: CASGGAGGLREQFF. Here the CDR3 DNA reads TGTGCCAGTGGGGGAGCGGGAGGGTTAAGGGAGCAGTTCTTC. Using reference TRBV28 and TRBJ2-1 for the parts outside the CDR3, the full variable domain is DVKVTQSSRYLVKRTGEKVFLECVQDMDHENMFWYRQDPGLGLRLIYFSYDVKMKEKGDIPEGYSVSREKKERFSLILESASTNQTSMYLCASGGAGGLREQFFGPGTRLTVL.